These T cell receptor beta chains were read from a single sample in a study of blood T cell repertoires in COVID-19. Assay used: immunoSEQ multiplex PCR; TCRdb lists only in-frame clones, some missing. The table includes 300,000 to 350,000 clones, over 90% detected once. Sequencing was performed on PBMCs or T cells enriched from blood (not recorded which). The receptors shown here come from a woman aged 25 to 39 who had been exposed to COVID-19. CDR3s include the opening cysteine and the closing phenylalanine or tryptophan. D genes are given only for firm matches. Size is omitted from some rows. Given values are once, few, many or a class for expanded clones.

V gene: TRBV11-1; J gene: TRBJ2-7; clone size: NA; CDR3 length: 14; D gene: TRBD2; CDR3 protein: CASSLTSGIYEQYF; CDR3 DNA: TGTGCCAGCAGCTTAACTAGCGGAATTTACGAGCAGTACTTC
V gene: TRBV28; J gene: TRBJ1-2; clone size: NA; CDR3 length: 11; D gene: NA; CDR3 protein: CASSRDDGYTF; CDR3 DNA: TGTGCCAGCAGTCGGGATGATGGCTACACCTTC
V gene: TRBV5-1; J gene: TRBJ2-3; clone size: NA; CDR3 length: 14; D gene: NA; CDR3 protein: CASSLRGRVDTQYF; CDR3 DNA: TGCGCCAGCAGCTTGAGGGGGAGAGTTGATACGCAGTATTTT
V gene: TRBV5-5; J gene: TRBJ1-5; clone size: NA; CDR3 length: 15; D gene: NA; CDR3 protein: CASSSRSYSNQPQHF; CDR3 DNA: TGTGCCAGCAGCTCTAGGTCCTATAGCAATCAGCCCCAGCATTTT
V gene: TRBV25-1; J gene: TRBJ2-7; clone size: few; CDR3 length: 13; D gene: NA; CDR3 protein: CASSAAGWYEQYF; CDR3 DNA: TGTGCCAGCAGTGCGGCAGGGTGGTACGAGCAGTACTTC
V gene: TRBV6-5; J gene: TRBJ1-1; clone size: once; CDR3 length: 11; D gene: NA; CDR3 protein: CASSYSGQAFF; CDR3 DNA: TGTGCCAGCAGTTACTCGGGCCAAGCTTTCTTT
V gene: TRBV5-4; J gene: TRBJ2-5; clone size: NA; CDR3 length: 14; D gene: TRBD2; CDR3 protein: CASSLASGQETQYF; CDR3 DNA: TGTGCCAGCAGCTTGGCTAGCGGACAAGAGACCCAGTACTTC
V gene: TRBV7-3; J gene: TRBJ1-6; clone size: NA; CDR3 length: 15; D gene: NA; CDR3 protein: CASSSVGVPNSPLHF; CDR3 DNA: TGTGCCAGCAGCTCGGTAGGAGTCCCGAATTCACCCCTCCACTTT
V gene: TRBV5-1; J gene: TRBJ1-5; clone size: few; CDR3 length: 13; D gene: NA; CDR3 protein: CASSLDQGQPQHF; CDR3 DNA: TGCGCCAGCAGCTTGGATCAGGGACAGCCCCAGCATTTT
V gene: TRBV7-9; J gene: TRBJ2-5; clone size: NA; CDR3 length: 16; D gene: TRBD2; CDR3 protein: CASSLPASGVGETQYF; CDR3 DNA: TGTGCCAGCAGCTTACCGGCTAGCGGGGTAGGAGAGACCCAGTACTTC
V gene: TRBV7-8; J gene: TRBJ2-7; clone size: NA; CDR3 length: 15; D gene: NA; CDR3 protein: CASSLIGGLYYEQYF; CDR3 DNA: TGTGCCAGCAGCTTAATCGGGGGACTCTACTACGAGCAGTACTTC
V gene: TRBV9; J gene: TRBJ1-2; clone size: few; CDR3 length: 12; D gene: NA; CDR3 protein: CASSRDRLEPEF; CDR3 DNA: TGTGCCAGCAGCCGCGACAGGCTCGAGCCAGAGTTC
V gene: TRBV4-3; J gene: TRBJ1-2; clone size: NA; CDR3 length: 16; D gene: NA; CDR3 protein: CASSQDFAGQIYGYTF; CDR3 DNA: TGCGCCAGCAGCCAAGATTTTGCGGGCCAAATATATGGCTACACCTTC
V gene: TRBV28; J gene: TRBJ2-7; clone size: NA; CDR3 length: 12; D gene: NA; CDR3 protein: CASSLSNIEQYF; CDR3 DNA: TGTGCCAGCAGTTTGTCCAACATCGAGCAGTACTTC
V gene: TRBV11-2; J gene: TRBJ1-2; clone size: NA; CDR3 length: 16; D gene: TRBD1; CDR3 protein: CASSPRGWAGGYGYTF; CDR3 DNA: TGTGCCAGCAGCCCGCGGGGATGGGCAGGGGGGTATGGCTACACCTTC
V gene: TRBV15; J gene: TRBJ1-2; clone size: NA; CDR3 length: 15; D gene: NA; CDR3 protein: CATSPRGGSLYGYTF; CDR3 DNA: TGTGCCACCAGCCCCCGGGGGGGGTCCCTATATGGCTACACCTTC
V gene: TRBV7-9; J gene: TRBJ1-2; clone size: NA; CDR3 length: 13; D gene: NA; CDR3 protein: CASSWGGEAGYTF; CDR3 DNA: TGTGCCAGCAGCTGGGGAGGAGAGGCTGGCTACACCTTC
V gene: TRBV28; J gene: TRBJ1-2; clone size: NA; CDR3 length: 12; D gene: NA; CDR3 protein: CASRMGTSGYTF; CDR3 DNA: TGTGCCAGCCGAATGGGCACGAGCGGCTACACCTTC
V gene: TRBV9; J gene: TRBJ1-6; clone size: NA; CDR3 length: 13; D gene: NA; CDR3 protein: CASSPDTGSPLHF; CDR3 DNA: TGTGCCAGCAGCCCAGACACAGGCTCACCCCTCCACTTT
V gene: TRBV5-4; J gene: TRBJ1-2; clone size: few; CDR3 length: 14; D gene: NA; CDR3 protein: CASSFGQSVYGYTF; CDR3 DNA: TGTGCCAGCAGCTTCGGCCAGAGCGTCTATGGCTACACCTTC
V gene: TRBV9; J gene: TRBJ2-7; clone size: NA; CDR3 length: 15; D gene: TRBD1; CDR3 protein: CASSVGTGNSYEQYF; CDR3 DNA: TGTGCCAGCAGCGTGGGGACAGGGAACTCCTACGAGCAGTACTTC
V gene: TRBV7-6; J gene: TRBJ2-2; clone size: NA; CDR3 length: 14; D gene: TRBD1; CDR3 protein: CASYRQGNTGELFF; CDR3 DNA: TGTGCCAGCTACCGACAGGGGAACACCGGGGAGCTGTTTTTT
V gene: TRBV5-5; J gene: TRBJ2-3; clone size: NA; CDR3 length: 15; D gene: NA; CDR3 protein: CASSPGHKSTDTQYF; CDR3 DNA: TGTGCCAGCAGCCCCGGACACAAAAGCACAGATACGCAGTATTTT
V gene: TRBV3-1/TRBV3-2; J gene: TRBJ2-3; clone size: NA; CDR3 length: 15; D gene: TRBD2; CDR3 protein: CASSQGAGGPDTQYF; CDR3 DNA: TGTGCCAGCAGCCAAGGAGCGGGGGGGCCAGATACGCAGTATTTT
V gene: TRBV7-9; J gene: TRBJ2-1; clone size: NA; CDR3 length: 15; D gene: TRBD2; CDR3 protein: CASSLALAKYNEQFF; CDR3 DNA: TGTGCCAGCAGCTTAGCACTAGCGAAGTACAATGAGCAGTTCTTC
V gene: TRBV5-1; J gene: TRBJ1-2; clone size: NA; CDR3 length: 15; D gene: TRBD1; CDR3 protein: CASSLGQGDAYGYTF; CDR3 DNA: TGCGCCAGCAGCTTGGGGCAGGGGGACGCCTATGGCTACACCTTC
V gene: TRBV10-3; J gene: TRBJ2-7; clone size: NA; CDR3 length: 11; D gene: TRBD2; CDR3 protein: CAAQIRGVQYF; CDR3 DNA: TGTGCCGCCCAGATCCGGGGGGTGCAGTACTTC
V gene: TRBV7-8; J gene: TRBJ2-7; clone size: NA; CDR3 length: 15; D gene: NA; CDR3 protein: CASSFARVFPYEQYF; CDR3 DNA: TGTGCCAGCAGCTTTGCCAGGGTCTTTCCCTACGAGCAGTACTTC
V gene: TRBV29-1; J gene: TRBJ2-2; clone size: NA; CDR3 length: 15; D gene: NA; CDR3 protein: CSFYLAPKNTGELFF; CDR3 DNA: TGCAGCTTCTATCTAGCGCCGAAGAACACCGGGGAGCTGTTTTTT
V gene: TRBV7-3; J gene: TRBJ2-7; clone size: NA; CDR3 length: 15; D gene: TRBD2; CDR3 protein: CASSPRGGPAYEQYF; CDR3 DNA: TGTGCCAGCAGCCCCCGCGGGGGGCCTGCCTACGAGCAGTACTTC
V gene: TRBV15; J gene: TRBJ2-6; clone size: NA; CDR3 length: 13; D gene: NA; CDR3 protein: CATGGAGANVLTF; CDR3 DNA: TGTGCCACCGGAGGGGCTGGGGCCAACGTCCTGACTTTC
V gene: TRBV4-3; J gene: TRBJ2-5; clone size: NA; CDR3 length: 14; D gene: TRBD1; CDR3 protein: CASSQTGVGETQYF; CDR3 DNA: TGCGCCAGCAGCCAAACAGGGGTAGGGGAGACCCAGTACTTC
V gene: TRBV3-1/TRBV3-2; J gene: TRBJ2-7; clone size: few; CDR3 length: 15; D gene: TRBD1; CDR3 protein: CASSLQGAGSYEQYF; CDR3 DNA: TGTGCCAGCAGCCTACAGGGGGCAGGCTCCTACGAGCAGTACTTC
V gene: TRBV4-2; J gene: TRBJ2-3; clone size: NA; CDR3 length: 15; D gene: TRBD2; CDR3 protein: CASRGAGGLTDTQYF; CDR3 DNA: TGTGCCAGCCGAGGGGCGGGGGGGCTAACAGATACGCAGTATTTT
V gene: TRBV13; J gene: TRBJ2-7; clone size: NA; CDR3 length: 15; D gene: TRBD2; CDR3 protein: CASSPRLAGVYEQYF; CDR3 DNA: TGTGCCAGCAGCCCAAGACTAGCGGGGGTCTACGAGCAGTACTTC
V gene: TRBV5-1; J gene: TRBJ1-1; clone size: once; CDR3 length: 13; D gene: NA; CDR3 protein: CASSLESYTEAFF; CDR3 DNA: TGCGCCAGCAGCTTGGAAAGCTACACTGAAGCTTTCTTT
V gene: TRBV7-9; J gene: TRBJ2-5; clone size: NA; CDR3 length: 16; D gene: NA; CDR3 protein: CASSLLQGSLQETQYF; CDR3 DNA: TGTGCCAGCAGCTTATTGCAGGGGTCCCTTCAAGAGACCCAGTACTTC
V gene: TRBV11-3; J gene: TRBJ1-6; clone size: NA; CDR3 length: 18; D gene: NA; CDR3 protein: CASSLVTGLDLFHSPLHF; CDR3 DNA: TGTGCCAGCAGCTTAGTAACAGGGTTAGATTTGTTTCATTCACCCCTCCACTTT
V gene: TRBV7-2; J gene: TRBJ1-2; clone size: NA; CDR3 length: 14; D gene: TRBD1; CDR3 protein: CASGGQTGYEGYTF; CDR3 DNA: TGTGCCAGCGGGGGCCAGACAGGGTACGAAGGCTACACCTTC
V gene: TRBV11-2; J gene: TRBJ2-7; clone size: NA; CDR3 length: 13; D gene: TRBD1; CDR3 protein: CASSPSTGAEQYF; CDR3 DNA: TGTGCCAGCAGCCCGTCGACAGGGGCCGAGCAGTACTTC
V gene: TRBV7-8; J gene: TRBJ1-5; clone size: NA; CDR3 length: 17; D gene: NA; CDR3 protein: CASSLVRVSGAKQPQHF; CDR3 DNA: TGTGCCAGCAGCTTAGTTCGGGTGTCAGGGGCGAAACAGCCCCAGCATTTT
V gene: TRBV9; J gene: TRBJ2-7; clone size: NA; CDR3 length: 16; D gene: TRBD2; CDR3 protein: CASSVAQRGAVYEQYF; CDR3 DNA: TGTGCCAGCAGCGTAGCGCAGCGGGGGGCCGTTTACGAGCAGTACTTC
V gene: TRBV29-1; J gene: TRBJ1-1; clone size: NA; CDR3 length: 14; D gene: NA; CDR3 protein: CSVVPAVMNTEAFF; CDR3 DNA: TGCAGCGTTGTTCCCGCGGTCATGAACACTGAAGCTTTCTTT
V gene: TRBV19; J gene: TRBJ1-2; clone size: NA; CDR3 length: 12; D gene: NA; CDR3 protein: CATLTGFYGYTF; CDR3 DNA: TGTGCCACCCTGACAGGCTTCTATGGCTACACCTTC
V gene: TRBV3-1/TRBV3-2; J gene: TRBJ2-7; clone size: few; CDR3 length: 15; D gene: NA; CDR3 protein: CASSFLAVPGDEQYF; CDR3 DNA: TGTGCCAGCAGCTTTCTGGCGGTCCCGGGGGACGAGCAGTACTTC
V gene: TRBV18; J gene: TRBJ1-5; clone size: NA; CDR3 length: 16; D gene: TRBD1; CDR3 protein: CASSSRQGASNQPQHF; CDR3 DNA: TGTGCCAGCTCGTCCAGACAGGGGGCTAGCAATCAGCCCCAGCATTTT
V gene: TRBV5-1; J gene: TRBJ2-3; clone size: once; CDR3 length: 16; D gene: NA; CDR3 protein: CASSSKPGARTDTQYF; CDR3 DNA: TGCGCCAGCAGCTCCAAGCCGGGAGCTCGCACAGATACGCAGTATTTT
V gene: TRBV13; J gene: TRBJ1-6; clone size: NA; CDR3 length: 14; D gene: TRBD1; CDR3 protein: CASSSGGPNSPLHF; CDR3 DNA: TGTGCCAGCAGCTCAGGGGGCCCTAATTCACCCCTCCACTTT
V gene: TRBV27; J gene: TRBJ1-2; clone size: NA; CDR3 length: 12; D gene: NA; CDR3 protein: CASSQGWGGYTF; CDR3 DNA: TGTGCCAGCAGTCAGGGATGGGGTGGCTACACCTTC
V gene: TRBV2; J gene: TRBJ1-2; clone size: NA; CDR3 length: 13; D gene: NA; CDR3 protein: CASSGRRGFGYTF; CDR3 DNA: TGTGCCAGCAGTGGCAGGAGGGGTTTTGGCTACACCTTC
V gene: TRBV13; J gene: TRBJ1-2; clone size: NA; CDR3 length: 13; D gene: NA; CDR3 protein: CASSLTLRYGYTF; CDR3 DNA: TGTGCCAGCAGCTTGACACTTCGCTATGGCTACACCTTC
V gene: TRBV19; J gene: TRBJ2-1; clone size: NA; CDR3 length: 13; D gene: NA; CDR3 protein: CASSVKQGDEQFF; CDR3 DNA: TGTGCCAGTAGTGTGAAACAGGGCGATGAGCAGTTCTTC
V gene: TRBV5-1; J gene: TRBJ2-5; clone size: once; CDR3 length: 16; D gene: NA; CDR3 protein: CASSRTGPRYQETQYF; CDR3 DNA: TGCGCCAGCAGCAGGACTGGGCCCAGGTACCAAGAGACCCAGTACTTC
V gene: TRBV18; J gene: TRBJ1-3; clone size: NA; CDR3 length: 18; D gene: TRBD1; CDR3 protein: CASSPPNRRQGHGNTIYF; CDR3 DNA: TGTGCCAGCTCACCCCCTAATCGACGACAGGGGCATGGAAACACCATATATTTT
V gene: TRBV6-6; J gene: TRBJ2-7; clone size: NA; CDR3 length: 17; D gene: NA; CDR3 protein: CASSPLLLQGYAYEQYF; CDR3 DNA: TGTGCCAGCAGTCCACTCCTACTACAGGGTTACGCCTACGAGCAGTACTTC
V gene: TRBV11-2; J gene: TRBJ2-7; clone size: NA; CDR3 length: 15; D gene: TRBD1; CDR3 protein: CASSSPGQGAYEQYF; CDR3 DNA: TGTGCCAGCAGCTCACCGGGACAGGGGGCTTACGAGCAGTACTTC
V gene: TRBV3-1/TRBV3-2; J gene: TRBJ1-4; clone size: NA; CDR3 length: 17; D gene: TRBD1; CDR3 protein: CASSQEGLGRGPEKLFF; CDR3 DNA: TGTGCCAGCAGCCAAGAAGGTCTAGGCAGGGGGCCTGAAAAACTGTTTTTT
V gene: TRBV28; J gene: TRBJ1-5; clone size: NA; CDR3 length: 15; D gene: TRBD1; CDR3 protein: CASRKTGPSNQPQHF; CDR3 DNA: TGTGCCAGCAGGAAGACAGGGCCTAGCAATCAGCCCCAGCATTTT
V gene: TRBV7-2; J gene: TRBJ2-7; clone size: NA; CDR3 length: 13; D gene: TRBD2; CDR3 protein: CASSTTSGYEQYF; CDR3 DNA: TGTGCCAGCAGCACTACTAGCGGGTACGAGCAGTACTTC